Presented here are 19 T cell receptor beta chains from one specimen sequenced in a study of T cells in Graves' hyperthyroidism and ophthalmopathy. Amplified TCR beta CDR3 regions came from RNA transcripts. Primed by the HTBI set, a first-round RT-PCR was run on the TCR CDR3. TCRdb ran MiXCR on the multiplex PCR reads and lists one entry per CDR3 protein. The data contain about 100,000 distinct CDR3 sequences, about a sixth of them singletons. Specimen: blood. The receptors stem from a woman aged 50 to 60 with Graves' hyperthyroidism.

Turning to this clonotype: A clone one base away is much larger, so this may be a read error. The rearrangement joins TRBV11-2 to TRBJ2-1; D not certain. The CDR3 consists of 11 residues. The germline V gene encodes CDR1 SGHAT and CDR2 FQNNGV. The CDR3 reads CANSFNHEQFF. CDR3 DNA sequence: TGTGCCAACAGCTTTAACCATGAGCAGTTCTTC.

This clonotype was found many times. This chain connects TRBV19 to TRBJ2-1; no definite D call. This CDR3 is 11 amino acids long. The V end was cut by 8 bases, the J end by 9 bases, with 11 bases between. CDR1 LNHDA and CDR2 SQIVND come from the germline V gene (reference sequence). In DNA form, the CDR3 reads TGTGCCAGTGGTCGAATGGTTGAGCAGTTCTTC. As protein: CASGRMVEQFF.

This clonotype was seen ten or more times. V usage is TRBV6-4 and J usage is TRBJ1-2; D might be TRBD1 (6 bases). With 3 bases removed from V and 8 bases from J, the gap between germline ends came to 16 bases. The CDR3 is 14 amino acids. Germline V gene lookup returns CDR1 MRHNA and CDR2 SNTAGT. The CDR3 here is CASSEDPGAEGYTF. In DNA form, the CDR3 reads TGTGCCAGCAGTGAAGATCCAGGGGCGGAGGGCTACACCTTC.

This clonotype was detected ten times or more. The rearrangement uses TRBV28 and TRBJ2-1, with no clear D. Per germline, CDR1 MDHEN and CDR2 SYDVKM. Trimming removed 1 base at V and 0 bases at J, with 4 bases between. CDR3 length equals 14 residues. The CDR3 here is CASSLSYSYNEQFF. CDR3 nucleotides: TGTGCCAGCAGTTTATCCTACTCCTACAATGAGCAGTTCTTC.

This clonotype was picked up many times. V and J are TRBV12-3 or TRBV12-4 and TRBJ1-6; no firm D call. The CDR3 runs 13 residues. V lost 3 bases and J lost 10, with 10 bases in between. CDR3 amino acids: CASSLEERSPLHF. The DNA of the CDR3 is TGTGCCAGCAGTTTGGAGGAAAGGTCACCCCTCCACTTT.

This clonotype was counted at least ten times. The chain has TRBV13 and TRBJ2-3, with D possibly being TRBD2 (5 bases). This CDR3 region has 14 residues. The V end lost 6 bases, the J end lost 4 bases, and 14 bases lay between the germline ends. Germline CDR1 is PRHDT and CDR2 is FYEKMQ (reference sequence). As DNA, the CDR3 is TGTGCCAGCAGTCCGACCCCCGGGGCAGATACGCAGTATTTT. The encoded protein is CASSPTPGADTQYF.

This clonotype was picked up many times. V and J are TRBV5-1 and TRBJ1-1; D call uncertain. From germline, CDR1 is SGHRS and CDR2 YFSETQ. This CDR3 region has 15 residues. The V gene lost 4 bases and the J gene lost 1 base, with 14 bases spanning the gap. CDR3 nucleotides: TGCGCCAGCAGCACCTATGGGTTCCAGAACACTGAAGCTTTCTTT. This translates into CASSTYGFQNTEAFF.

The rearrangement links TRBV6-2 or TRBV6-3 to TRBJ2-1; 10 bases fit TRBD2. The germline V gene encodes CDR1 MNHEY and CDR2 SVGEGT. This CDR3 has 15 residues. With V trimmed by 0 bases and J by 6 bases, 2 bases remained unmatched. Written as DNA, the CDR3 is TGTGCCAGCAGTTACTCGGCTAGCGGGAGCAATGAGCAGTTCTTC. Translated, it gives CASSYSASGSNEQFF.

This clonotype was seen a handful of times. The chain links TRBV5-6 to TRBJ2-7; D might be TRBD1 (5 bases). Germline V gene sequence: CDR1 SGHDT, CDR2 YYEEEE. The V end was cut by 4 bases, the J end by 0 bases, with 11 bases between. The CDR3 has 14 amino acids. This CDR3 reads CASSLGEASYEQYF. The CDR3 bases are TGTGCCAGCAGCCTAGGGGAAGCCTCCTACGAGCAGTACTTC.

The V gene is TRBV7-2, the J gene TRBJ2-5, with 8 bases fitting TRBD2. Germline V gene sequence: CDR1 SGHTA, CDR2 FQGNSA. After removal of 4 bases from V and 2 bases from J, the junction contained 6 bases not matched to a gene. The CDR3 runs to 15 residues. CDR3 nucleotide sequence: TGTGCCAGCAGCTCCGAATTAGCGGGACAAGAGACCCAGTACTTC. It is translated as CASSSELAGQETQYF.

This clonotype was seen many times. The chain links TRBV7-9 to TRBJ1-1, with a possible D match to TRBD1 (5 bases). V lost 2 bases, J lost 8 bases, and 12 bases lay in between. The CDR3 contains 13 residues. Germline values: CDR1 SEHNR, CDR2 FQNEAQ (reference sequence). The CDR3 DNA reads as TGTGCCAGCAGCTTACGTGGGTACAGGGAAGCTTTCTTT. Protein product: CASSLRGYREAFF. Full variable domain (missing parts from reference TRBV7-9 and TRBJ1-1): DTGVSQNPRHKITKRGQNVTFRCDPISEHNRLYWYRQTLGQGPEFLTYFQNEAQLEKSRLLSDRFSAERPKGSFSTLEIQRTEQGDSAMYLCASSLRGYREAFFGQGTRLTVV.

This clonotype has ten or more counts. The V call is TRBV29-1, the J call TRBJ1-2; D is ambiguous. Germline CDR1 is SQVTM and CDR2 is ANQGSEA. Trimming took off 7 bases at V and 0 bases at J, with 15 bases between the two ends. The length of the CDR3 is 14 residues. CDR3 nucleotides: TGCAGCGCCCTAGGGCAGGCCTCTAACTATGGCTACACCTTC. Translating it yields CSALGQASNYGYTF.

This clonotype has a count of ten or more. The chain links TRBV20-1 to TRBJ2-7; D call uncertain. CDR1 is DFQATT and CDR2 is SNEGSKA in the germline V gene (reference sequence). The CDR3 consists of 14 residues. V was pared by 3 bases and J by 2 bases, with 14 bases between. Written as DNA, the CDR3 is TGCAGTGCTAGGAATTATCAGGCCCCCTACGAGCAGTACTTC. It translates to CSARNYQAPYEQYF.

Points on this clonotype: Germline is not matched at one junction end, which may reflect a read error. This chain uses TRBV7-9 with TRBJ1-5; 7 bases agree with TRBD1. The CDR3 has 13 residues. Germline V gene lookup returns CDR1 SEHNR and CDR2 FQNEAQ (reference sequence). The CDR3: CASSSQGNPPQHF. The CDR3 DNA reads TGTGCCAGCAGTTCACAGGGGAATCCGCCCCAGCATTTT.

This clonotype was detected many times. The chain combines TRBV27 with TRBJ2-3, with 7 bases fitting TRBD2. CDR1 and CDR2 from the germline V gene are MNHEY and SMNVEV (reference sequence). The ends lost 1 base at V and 3 bases at J; junction bases unmatched: 19. CDR3 length: 20 amino acids. CDR3 amino acids: CASSLYRVTSNSPGTDTQYF. In DNA form, the CDR3 reads TGTGCCAGCAGTTTATATAGGGTGACTAGCAATTCCCCTGGGACAGATACGCAGTATTTT.

This chain joins TRBV11-2 and TRBJ2-1; no reliable D call. The CDR3 loop spans 16 amino acids. Trimming shortened V by 5 bases and J by 6 bases, and 20 bases separated the two germline ends. Germline-derived CDR1 and CDR2 are SGHAT and FQNNGV. The CDR3 reads CASSQGPRGLGNEQFF. The CDR3 DNA reads as TGTGCCAGCAGCCAAGGGCCACGCGGTTTGGGCAATGAGCAGTTCTTC. The complete variable domain, with remaining parts taken from reference TRBV11-2 and TRBJ2-1, reads EAGVAQSPRYKIIEKRQSVAFWCNPISGHATLYWYQQILGQGPKLLIQFQNNGVVDDSQLPKDRFSAERLKGVDSTLKIQPAKLEDSAVYLCASSQGPRGLGNEQFFGPGTRLTVL.

This clonotype was found many times. The V gene is TRBV12-3 or TRBV12-4, the J gene TRBJ2-1, with 15 nucleotides matching TRBD2. The trim removed 5 bases at V and 3 bases at J, leaving 17 bases unmatched. The CDR3 extends over 21 amino acids. The chain's CDR3 is CASSLRTRGLAGGLHYNEQFF. The CDR3, as DNA: TGTGCCAGCAGTCTCAGGACCCGGGGACTAGCGGGAGGTTTACACTACAATGAGCAGTTCTTC.

This clonotype was seen ten or more times. The chain links TRBV18 to TRBJ1-2; D possibly corresponds to TRBD1 (5 bases). V lost 3 bases, J lost 4 bases, and 9 bases lay in between. Germline V lookup: CDR1 KGHSH, CDR2 LQKENI. CDR3 size: 13 residues. CDR3 protein: CASSPGALYGYTF. The CDR3 DNA is TGTGCCAGCTCACCCGGGGCCCTCTATGGCTACACCTTC.

This clonotype was detected many times. V and J are TRBV28 and TRBJ1-2; D is possibly TRBD1 (6 bases). Germline V gene data show CDR1 as MDHEN and CDR2 as SYDVKM. The CDR3 runs to 14 residues. The V and J ends lost 3 bases and 2 bases respectively, with 10 bases between them. CDR3 nucleotides: TGTGCCAGCAGTTTGACAGGTCAGAACTATGGCTACACCTTC. It codes for CASSLTGQNYGYTF.